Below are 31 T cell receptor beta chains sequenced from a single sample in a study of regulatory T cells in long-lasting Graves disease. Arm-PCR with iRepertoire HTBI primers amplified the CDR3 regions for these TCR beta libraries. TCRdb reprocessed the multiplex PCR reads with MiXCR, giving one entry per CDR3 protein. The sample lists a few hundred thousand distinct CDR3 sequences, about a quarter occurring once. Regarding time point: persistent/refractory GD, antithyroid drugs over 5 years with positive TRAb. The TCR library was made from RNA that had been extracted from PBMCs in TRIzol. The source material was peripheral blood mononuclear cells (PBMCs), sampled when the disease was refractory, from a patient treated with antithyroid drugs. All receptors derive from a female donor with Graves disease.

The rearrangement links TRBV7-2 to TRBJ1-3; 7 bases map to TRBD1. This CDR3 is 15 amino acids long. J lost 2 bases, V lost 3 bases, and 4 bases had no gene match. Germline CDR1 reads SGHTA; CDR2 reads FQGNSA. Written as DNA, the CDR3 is TGTGCCAGCAGCTTGACGCAGGGGGCTGGAAACACCATATATTTT. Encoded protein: CASSLTQGAGNTIYF.

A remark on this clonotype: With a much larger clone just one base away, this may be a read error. The CDR3 region is CASNRDRGDEQYF. The DNA of the CDR3 is TGTGCCAGCAACCGGGACAGGGGGGACGAGCAGTACTTC. This chain uses TRBV2 with TRBJ2-7, with 11 bases lining up with TRBD1. Germline V gene sequence: CDR1 SNHLY, CDR2 FYNNEI. The CDR3 runs 13 residues. V lost 7 bases, J lost 5 bases, and 4 bases stayed unmatched.

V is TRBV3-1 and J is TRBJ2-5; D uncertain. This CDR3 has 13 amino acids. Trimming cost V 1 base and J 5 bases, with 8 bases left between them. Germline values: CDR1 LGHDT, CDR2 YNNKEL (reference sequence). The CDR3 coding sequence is TGTGCCAGCAGCCAAGTAGTAGCCGAGACCCAGTACTTC. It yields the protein CASSQVVAETQYF.

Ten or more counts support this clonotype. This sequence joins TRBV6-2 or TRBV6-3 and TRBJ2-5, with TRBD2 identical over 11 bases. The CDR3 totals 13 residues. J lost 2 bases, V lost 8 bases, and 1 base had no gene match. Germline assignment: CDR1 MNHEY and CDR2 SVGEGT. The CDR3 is CASRTSGQETQYF. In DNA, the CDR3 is TGTGCCAGCCGGACTAGCGGGCAAGAGACCCAGTACTTC.

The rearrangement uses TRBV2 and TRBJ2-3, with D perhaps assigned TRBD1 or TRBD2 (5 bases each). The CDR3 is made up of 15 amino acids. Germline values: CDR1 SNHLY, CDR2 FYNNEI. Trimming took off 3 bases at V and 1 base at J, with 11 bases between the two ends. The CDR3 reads CASSDGLGGTDTQYF. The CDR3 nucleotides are TGTGCCAGCAGTGATGGGTTGGGGGGCACAGATACGCAGTATTTT.

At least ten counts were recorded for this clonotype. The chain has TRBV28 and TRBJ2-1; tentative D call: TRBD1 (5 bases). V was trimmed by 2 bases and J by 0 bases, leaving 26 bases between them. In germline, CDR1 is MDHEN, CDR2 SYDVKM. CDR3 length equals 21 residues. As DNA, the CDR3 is TGTGCCAGCAGTTTAGTTTATGGGGATCCCACGACAGTTTACTCCTACAATGAGCAGTTCTTC. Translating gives CASSLVYGDPTTVYSYNEQFF.

The CDR3 DNA is TGTGCCAGCAGTTACCGGTCAGGGATGAACACTGAAGCTTTCTTT. Translating it yields CASSYRSGMNTEAFF. The genes are TRBV6-2 or TRBV6-3 and TRBJ1-1, with D possibly being TRBD1 (5 bases). CDR1 is MNHEY and CDR2 is SVGEGT in the germline V gene. The CDR3 has 15 residues. The V end was cut by 2 bases, the J end by 0 bases, with 10 bases between.

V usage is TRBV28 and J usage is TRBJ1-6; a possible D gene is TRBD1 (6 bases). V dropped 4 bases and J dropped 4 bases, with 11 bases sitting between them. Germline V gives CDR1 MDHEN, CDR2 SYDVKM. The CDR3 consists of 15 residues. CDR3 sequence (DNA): TGTGCCAGCAGTTCGGGACAACTGTATAATTCACCCCTCCACTTT. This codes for CASSSGQLYNSPLHF.

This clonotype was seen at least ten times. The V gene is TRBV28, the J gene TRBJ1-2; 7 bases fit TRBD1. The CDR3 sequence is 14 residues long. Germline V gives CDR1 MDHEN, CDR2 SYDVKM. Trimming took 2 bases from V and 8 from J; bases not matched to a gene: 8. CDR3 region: CASSLPDRAMGYTF. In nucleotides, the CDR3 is TGTGCCAGCAGTTTACCCGACAGGGCGATGGGCTACACCTTC.

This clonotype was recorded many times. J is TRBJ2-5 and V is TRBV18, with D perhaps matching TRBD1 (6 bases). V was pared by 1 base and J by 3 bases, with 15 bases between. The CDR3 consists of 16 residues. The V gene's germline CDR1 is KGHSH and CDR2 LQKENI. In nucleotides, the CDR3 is TGTGCCAGCTCACCACGGGTGCGGACAGCCAAAGAGACCCAGTACTTC. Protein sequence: CASSPRVRTAKETQYF.

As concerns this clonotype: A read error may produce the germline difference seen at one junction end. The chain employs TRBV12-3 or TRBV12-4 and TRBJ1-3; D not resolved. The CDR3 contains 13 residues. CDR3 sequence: CASSYLSGNTVYF. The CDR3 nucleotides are TGTGCCAGCAGCTACCTTTCTGGAAACACCGTATATTTT.

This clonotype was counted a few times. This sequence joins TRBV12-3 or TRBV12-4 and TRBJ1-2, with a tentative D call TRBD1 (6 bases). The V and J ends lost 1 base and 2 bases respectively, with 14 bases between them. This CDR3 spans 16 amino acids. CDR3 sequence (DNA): TGTGCCAGCAGTTTAGGACCCCGGGACACCAACTATGGCTACACCTTC. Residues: CASSLGPRDTNYGYTF.

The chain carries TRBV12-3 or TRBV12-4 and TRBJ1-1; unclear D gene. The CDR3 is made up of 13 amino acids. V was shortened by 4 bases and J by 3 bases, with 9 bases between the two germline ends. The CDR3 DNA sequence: TGTGCCAGCAGTTCAGCGTGGGACACTGAAGCTTTCTTT. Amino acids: CASSSAWDTEAFF.

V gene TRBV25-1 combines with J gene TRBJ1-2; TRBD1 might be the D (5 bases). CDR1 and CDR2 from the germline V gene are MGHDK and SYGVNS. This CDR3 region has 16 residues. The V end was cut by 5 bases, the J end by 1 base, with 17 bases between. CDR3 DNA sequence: TGTGCCAGCAGTCAACCCGGGACGGGGAATAACTATGGCTACACCTTC. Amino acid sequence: CASSQPGTGNNYGYTF.

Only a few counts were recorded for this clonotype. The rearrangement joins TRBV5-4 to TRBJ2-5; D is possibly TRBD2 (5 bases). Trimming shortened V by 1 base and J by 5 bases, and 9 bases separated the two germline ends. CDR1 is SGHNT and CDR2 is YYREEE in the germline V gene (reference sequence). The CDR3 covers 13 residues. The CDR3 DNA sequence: TGTGCCAGCAGCTTGCCTAGCTATGAGACCCAGTACTTC. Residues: CASSLPSYETQYF. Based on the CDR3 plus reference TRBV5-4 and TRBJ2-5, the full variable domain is ETGVTQSPTHLIKTRGQQVTLRCSSQSGHNTVSWYQQALGQGPQFIFQYYREEENGRGNFPPRFSGLQFPNYSSELNVNALELDDSALYLCASSLPSYETQYFGPGTRLLVL.

The DNA for the CDR3 is TGCAGCGTTGAAGATAAGGGTCCTACAACCTATGGCTACACCTTC. It yields the protein CSVEDKGPTTYGYTF. This chain connects TRBV29-1 to TRBJ1-2; no definite D call. Trimming pared 0 bases from V and 4 bases from J, leaving 15 bases between. The CDR3 is 15 amino acids. Germline V gene sequence: CDR1 SQVTM, CDR2 ANQGSEA.

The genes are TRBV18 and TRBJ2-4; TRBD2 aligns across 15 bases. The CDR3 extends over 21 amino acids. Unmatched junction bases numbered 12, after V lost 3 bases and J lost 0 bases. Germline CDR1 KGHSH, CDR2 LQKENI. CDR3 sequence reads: CASSPTGHGLAGGLAKNIQYF. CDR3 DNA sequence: TGTGCCAGCTCACCCACGGGACACGGACTAGCGGGAGGGCTAGCCAAAAACATTCAGTACTTC.

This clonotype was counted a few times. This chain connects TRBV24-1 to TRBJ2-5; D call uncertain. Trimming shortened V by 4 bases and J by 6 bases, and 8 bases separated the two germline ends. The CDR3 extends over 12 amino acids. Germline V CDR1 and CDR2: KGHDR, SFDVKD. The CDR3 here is CATSEGGKTQYF. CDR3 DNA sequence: TGTGCCACCAGTGAAGGCGGCAAGACCCAGTACTTC.

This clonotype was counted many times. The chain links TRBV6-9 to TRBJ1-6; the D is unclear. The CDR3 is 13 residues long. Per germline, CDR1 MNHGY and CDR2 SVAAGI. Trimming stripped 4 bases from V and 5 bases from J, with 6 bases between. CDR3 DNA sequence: TGTGCCAGCAGTTTCGCAGATAATTCACCCCTCCACTTT. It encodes CASSFADNSPLHF.

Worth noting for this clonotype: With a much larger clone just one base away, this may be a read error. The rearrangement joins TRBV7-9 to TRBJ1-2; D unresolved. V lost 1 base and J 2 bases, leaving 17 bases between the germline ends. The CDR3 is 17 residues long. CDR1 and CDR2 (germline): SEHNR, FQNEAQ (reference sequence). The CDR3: CASSLDFRMGENYGYTF. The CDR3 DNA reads TGTGCCAGCAGCTTAGACTTCCGCATGGGAGAGAACTATGGCTACACCTTC.

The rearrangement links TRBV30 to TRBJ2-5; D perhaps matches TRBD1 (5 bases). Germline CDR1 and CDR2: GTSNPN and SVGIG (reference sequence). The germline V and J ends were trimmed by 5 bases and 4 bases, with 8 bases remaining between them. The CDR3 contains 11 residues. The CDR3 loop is CAWDRGETQYF. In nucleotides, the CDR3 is TGTGCCTGGGATAGGGGAGAGACCCAGTACTTC.

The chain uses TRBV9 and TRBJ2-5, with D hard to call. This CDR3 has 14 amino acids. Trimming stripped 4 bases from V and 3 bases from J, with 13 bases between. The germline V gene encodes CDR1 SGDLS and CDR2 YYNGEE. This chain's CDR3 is CASSLGNSKETQYF. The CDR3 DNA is TGTGCCAGCAGCCTGGGGAATAGTAAAGAGACCCAGTACTTC.

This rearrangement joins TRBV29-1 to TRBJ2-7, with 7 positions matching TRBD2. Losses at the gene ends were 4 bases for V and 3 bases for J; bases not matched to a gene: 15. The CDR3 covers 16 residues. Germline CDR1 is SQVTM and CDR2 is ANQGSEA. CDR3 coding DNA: TGCAGCGTTGCTACGGGGGGATTTGATGGGGTCTACGAGCAGTACTTC. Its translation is CSVATGGFDGVYEQYF.

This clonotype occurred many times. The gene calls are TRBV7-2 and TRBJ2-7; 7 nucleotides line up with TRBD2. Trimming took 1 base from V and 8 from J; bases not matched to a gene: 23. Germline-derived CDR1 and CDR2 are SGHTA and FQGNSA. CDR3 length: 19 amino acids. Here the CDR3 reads CASSLGIHIMTSPLVQQYF. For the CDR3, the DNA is TGTGCCAGCAGCTTAGGGATCCACATAATGACTAGCCCCCTTGTACAGCAGTACTTC.

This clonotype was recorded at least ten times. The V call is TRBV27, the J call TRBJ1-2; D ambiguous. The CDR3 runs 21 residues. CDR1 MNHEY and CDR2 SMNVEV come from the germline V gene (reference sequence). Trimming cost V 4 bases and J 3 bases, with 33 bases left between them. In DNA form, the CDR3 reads TGTGCCAGCAGTTCCCCTGACCCAGGTCACCTTGTCGCCTCTAGGGACTATGGCTACACCTTC. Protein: CASSSPDPGHLVASRDYGYTF.

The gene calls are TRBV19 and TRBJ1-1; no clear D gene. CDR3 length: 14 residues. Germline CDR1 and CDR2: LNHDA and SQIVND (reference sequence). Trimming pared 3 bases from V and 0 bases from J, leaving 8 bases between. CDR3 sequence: CASSIAWVNTEAFF. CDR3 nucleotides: TGTGCCAGTAGTATCGCTTGGGTGAACACTGAAGCTTTCTTT.

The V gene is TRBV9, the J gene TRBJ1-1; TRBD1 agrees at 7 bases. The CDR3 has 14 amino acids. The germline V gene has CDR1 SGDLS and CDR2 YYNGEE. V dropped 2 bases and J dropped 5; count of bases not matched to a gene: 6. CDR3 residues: CASSVSQGTTEAFF. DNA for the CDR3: TGTGCCAGCAGCGTCTCACAGGGGACAACTGAAGCTTTCTTT.

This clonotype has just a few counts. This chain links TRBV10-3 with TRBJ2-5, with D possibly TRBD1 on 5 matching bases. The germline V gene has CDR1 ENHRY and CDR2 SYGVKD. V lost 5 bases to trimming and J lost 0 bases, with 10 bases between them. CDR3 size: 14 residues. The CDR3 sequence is CAISRGRDQETQYF. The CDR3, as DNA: TGTGCCATCAGTAGGGGCAGGGACCAAGAGACCCAGTACTTC.

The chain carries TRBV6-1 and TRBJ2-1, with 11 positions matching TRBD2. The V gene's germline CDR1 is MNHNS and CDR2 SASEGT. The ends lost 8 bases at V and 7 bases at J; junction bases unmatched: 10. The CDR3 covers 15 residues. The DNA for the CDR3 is TGTGCCAGCCGAATAATTACTAGCGGGAGTAATGAGCAGTTCTTC. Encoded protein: CASRIITSGSNEQFF.

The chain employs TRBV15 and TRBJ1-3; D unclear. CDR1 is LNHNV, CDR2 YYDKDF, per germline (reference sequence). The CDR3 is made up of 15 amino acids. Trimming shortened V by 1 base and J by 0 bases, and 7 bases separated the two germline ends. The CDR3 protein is CATSRGASSGNTIYF. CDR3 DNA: TGTGCCACCAGCAGAGGGGCGTCCTCTGGAAACACCATATATTTT.

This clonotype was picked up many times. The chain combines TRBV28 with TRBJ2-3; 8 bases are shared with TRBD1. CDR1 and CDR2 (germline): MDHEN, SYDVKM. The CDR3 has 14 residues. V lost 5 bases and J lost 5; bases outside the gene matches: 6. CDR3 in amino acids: CASSAPGTGDTQYF. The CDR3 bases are TGTGCCAGCAGTGCCCCCGGGACAGGAGATACGCAGTATTTT.